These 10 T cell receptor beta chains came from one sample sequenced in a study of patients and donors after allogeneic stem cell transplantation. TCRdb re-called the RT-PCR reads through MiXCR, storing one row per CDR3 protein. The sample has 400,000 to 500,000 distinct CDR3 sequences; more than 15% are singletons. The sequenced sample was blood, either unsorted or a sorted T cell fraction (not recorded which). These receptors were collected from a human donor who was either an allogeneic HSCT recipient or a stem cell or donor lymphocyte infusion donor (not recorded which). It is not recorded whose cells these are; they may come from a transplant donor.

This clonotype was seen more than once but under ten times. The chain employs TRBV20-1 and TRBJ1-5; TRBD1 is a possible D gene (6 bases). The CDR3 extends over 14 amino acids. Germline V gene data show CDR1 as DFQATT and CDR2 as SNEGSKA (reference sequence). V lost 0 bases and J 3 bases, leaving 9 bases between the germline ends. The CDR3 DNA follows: TGCAGTGCTAGAGATCGACAGGCCAATCAGCCCCAGCATTTT. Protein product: CSARDRQANQPQHF.

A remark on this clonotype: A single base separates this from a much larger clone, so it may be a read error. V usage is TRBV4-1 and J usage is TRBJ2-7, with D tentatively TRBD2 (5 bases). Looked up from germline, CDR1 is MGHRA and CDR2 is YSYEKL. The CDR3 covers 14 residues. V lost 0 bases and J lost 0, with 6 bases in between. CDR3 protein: CASSQEGSSYEQYF. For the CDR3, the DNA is TGCGCCAGCAGCCAAGAGGGGAGCTCCTACGAGCAGTACTTC.

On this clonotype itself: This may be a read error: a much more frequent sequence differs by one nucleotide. The CDR3 DNA follows: TGCGCCAGCAGCGCCAGACAGACACACTACGAGCAGTACTTC. This gives the protein CASSARQTHYEQYF. The V call is TRBV5-1, the J call TRBJ2-7, with D possibly being TRBD1 (5 bases). Germline loops: CDR1 SGHRS, CDR2 YFSETQ. Trimming took 4 bases from V and 3 from J, leaving 14 bases between them. This CDR3 is built from 14 residues.

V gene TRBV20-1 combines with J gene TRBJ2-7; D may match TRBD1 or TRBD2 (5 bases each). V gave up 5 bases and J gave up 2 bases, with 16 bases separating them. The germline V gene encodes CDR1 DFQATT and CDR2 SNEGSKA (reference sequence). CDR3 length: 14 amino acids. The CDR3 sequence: CSAPRGGPTYEQYF. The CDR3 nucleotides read TGCAGTGCTCCTCGGGGCGGGCCTACCTACGAGCAGTACTTC.

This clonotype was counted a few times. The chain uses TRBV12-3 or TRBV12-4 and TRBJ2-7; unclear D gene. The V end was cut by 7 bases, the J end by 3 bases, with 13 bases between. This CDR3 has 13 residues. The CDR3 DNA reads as TGTGCCAGCACTCAGTATGTAGGCTACGAGCAGTACTTC. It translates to CASTQYVGYEQYF.

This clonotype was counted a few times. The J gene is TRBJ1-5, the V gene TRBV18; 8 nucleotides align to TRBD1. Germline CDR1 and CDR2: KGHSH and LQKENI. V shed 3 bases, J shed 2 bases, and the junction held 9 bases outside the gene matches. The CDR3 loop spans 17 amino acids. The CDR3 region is CASSPGQVRVGNQPQHF. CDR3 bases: TGTGCCAGCTCACCGGGACAGGTGAGGGTCGGCAATCAGCCCCAGCATTTT.

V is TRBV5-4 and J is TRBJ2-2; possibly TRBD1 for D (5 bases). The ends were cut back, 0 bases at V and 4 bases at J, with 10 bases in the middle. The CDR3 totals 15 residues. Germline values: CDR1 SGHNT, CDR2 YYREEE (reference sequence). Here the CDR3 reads CASSLVQGTTGELFF. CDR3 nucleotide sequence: TGTGCCAGCAGCTTGGTGCAGGGAACCACCGGGGAGCTGTTTTTT.

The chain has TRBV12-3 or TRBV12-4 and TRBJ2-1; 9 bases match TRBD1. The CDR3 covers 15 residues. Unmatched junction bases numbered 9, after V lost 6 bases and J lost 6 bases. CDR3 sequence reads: CASRSSRDRVNEQFF. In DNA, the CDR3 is TGTGCCAGCAGATCCAGCCGGGACAGGGTCAATGAGCAGTTCTTC.

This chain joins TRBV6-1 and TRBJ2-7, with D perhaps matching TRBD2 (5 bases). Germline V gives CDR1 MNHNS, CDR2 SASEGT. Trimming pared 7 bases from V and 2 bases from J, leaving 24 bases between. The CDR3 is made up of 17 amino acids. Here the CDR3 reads CASTPLLRTGRTYEQYF. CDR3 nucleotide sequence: TGTGCCAGCACCCCCCTACTACGGACGGGAAGGACCTACGAGCAGTACTTC.

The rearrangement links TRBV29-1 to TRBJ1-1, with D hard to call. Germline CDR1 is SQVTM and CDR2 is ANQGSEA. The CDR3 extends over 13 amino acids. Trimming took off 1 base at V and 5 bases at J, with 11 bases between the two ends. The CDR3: CSVEASGMTEAFF. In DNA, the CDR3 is TGCAGCGTTGAAGCCTCGGGGATGACTGAAGCTTTCTTT.